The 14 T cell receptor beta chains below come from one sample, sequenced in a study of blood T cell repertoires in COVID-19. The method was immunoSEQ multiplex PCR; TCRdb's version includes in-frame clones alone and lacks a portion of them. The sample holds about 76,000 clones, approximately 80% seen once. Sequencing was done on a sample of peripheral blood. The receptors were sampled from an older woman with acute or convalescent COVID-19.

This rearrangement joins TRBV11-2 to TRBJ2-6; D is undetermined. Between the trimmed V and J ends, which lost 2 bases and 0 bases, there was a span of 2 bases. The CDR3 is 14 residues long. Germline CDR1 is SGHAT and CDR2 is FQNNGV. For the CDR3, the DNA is TGTGCCAGCAGCTTATACTCTGGGGCCAACGTCCTGACTTTC. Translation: CASSLYSGANVLTF.

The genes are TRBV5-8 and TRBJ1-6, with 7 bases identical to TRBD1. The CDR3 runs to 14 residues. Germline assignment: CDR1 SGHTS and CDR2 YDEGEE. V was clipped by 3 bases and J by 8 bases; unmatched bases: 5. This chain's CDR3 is CASSSQGGDSPLHF. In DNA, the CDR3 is TGTGCCAGCAGCTCCCAGGGGGGTGATTCACCCCTCCACTTT. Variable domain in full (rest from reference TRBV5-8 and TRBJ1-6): EAGVTQSPTHLIKTRGQQATLRCSPISGHTSVYWYQQALGLGLQFLLWYDEGEERNRGNFPPRFSGRQFPNYSSELNVNALELEDSALYLCASSSQGGDSPLHFGNGTRLTVT.

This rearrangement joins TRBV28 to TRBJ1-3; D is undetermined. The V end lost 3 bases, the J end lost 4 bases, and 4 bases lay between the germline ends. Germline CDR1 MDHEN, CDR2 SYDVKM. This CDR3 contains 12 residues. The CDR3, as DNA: TGTGCCAGCAGTTTCAGAGGAAACACCATATATTTT. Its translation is CASSFRGNTIYF.

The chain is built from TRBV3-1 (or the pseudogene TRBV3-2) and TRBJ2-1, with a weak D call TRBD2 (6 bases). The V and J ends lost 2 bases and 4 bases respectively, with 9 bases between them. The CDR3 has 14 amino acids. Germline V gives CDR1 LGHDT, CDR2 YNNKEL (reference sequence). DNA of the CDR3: TGTGCCAGCAGCCAACTGGGGGGTTACAATGAGCAGTTCTTC. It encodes CASSQLGGYNEQFF.

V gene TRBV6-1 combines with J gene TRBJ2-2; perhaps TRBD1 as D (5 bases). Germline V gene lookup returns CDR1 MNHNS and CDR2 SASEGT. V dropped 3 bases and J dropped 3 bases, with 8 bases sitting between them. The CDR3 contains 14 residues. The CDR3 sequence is CASSEGRDTGELFF. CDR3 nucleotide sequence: TGTGCCAGCAGTGAGGGCAGGGACACCGGGGAGCTGTTTTTT.

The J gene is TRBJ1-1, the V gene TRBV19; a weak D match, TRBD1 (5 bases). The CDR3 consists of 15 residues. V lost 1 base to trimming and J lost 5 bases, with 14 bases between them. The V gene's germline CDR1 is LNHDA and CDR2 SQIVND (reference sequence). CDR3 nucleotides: TGTGCCAGTAGTATAGTGGGTCAGGGAGGAACTGAAGCTTTCTTT. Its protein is CASSIVGQGGTEAFF.

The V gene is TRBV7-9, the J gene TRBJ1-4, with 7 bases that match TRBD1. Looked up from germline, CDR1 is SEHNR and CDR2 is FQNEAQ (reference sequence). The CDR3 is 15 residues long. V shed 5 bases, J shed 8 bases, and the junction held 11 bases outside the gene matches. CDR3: CASSPHRGTVEKLFF. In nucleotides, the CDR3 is TGTGCCAGCAGCCCACACAGGGGTACAGTCGAAAAACTGTTTTTT.

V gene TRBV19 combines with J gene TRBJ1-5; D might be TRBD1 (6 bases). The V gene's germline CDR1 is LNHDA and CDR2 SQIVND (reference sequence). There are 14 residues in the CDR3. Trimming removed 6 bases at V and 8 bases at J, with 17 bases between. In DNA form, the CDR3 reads TGTGCCAGTAGGGACAGAGAGCTAATCAAGCCCCAGCATTTT. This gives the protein CASRDRELIKPQHF. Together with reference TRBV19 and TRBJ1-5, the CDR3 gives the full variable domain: DGGITQSPKYLFRKEGQNVTLSCEQNLNHDAMYWYRQDPGQGLRLIYYSQIVNDFQKGDIAEGYSVSREKKESFPLTVTSAQKNPTAFYLCASRDRELIKPQHFGDGTRLSIL.

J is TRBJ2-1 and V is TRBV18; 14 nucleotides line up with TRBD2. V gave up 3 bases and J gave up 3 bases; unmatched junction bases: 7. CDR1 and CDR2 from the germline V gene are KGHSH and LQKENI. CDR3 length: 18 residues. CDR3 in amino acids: CASSPRTSGGHSYNEQFF. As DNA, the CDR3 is TGTGCCAGCTCACCCCGGACTAGCGGGGGGCATAGCTACAATGAGCAGTTCTTC.

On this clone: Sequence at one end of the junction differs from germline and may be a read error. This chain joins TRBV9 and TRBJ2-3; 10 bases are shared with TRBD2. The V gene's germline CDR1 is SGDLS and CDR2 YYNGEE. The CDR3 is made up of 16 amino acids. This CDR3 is CASSGGPGLSTDTQYF. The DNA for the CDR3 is TGTGCCAGTAGCGGGGGGCCAGGTCTTAGCACAGATACGCAGTATTTT.

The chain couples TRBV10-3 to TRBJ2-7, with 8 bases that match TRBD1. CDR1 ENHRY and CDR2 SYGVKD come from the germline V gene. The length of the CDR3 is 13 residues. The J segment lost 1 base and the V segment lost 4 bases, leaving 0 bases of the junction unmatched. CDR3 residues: CAISGDRSYEQYV. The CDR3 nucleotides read TGTGCCATCAGTGGGGACAGGTCCTACGAGCAGTACGTC.

CDR3 DNA sequence: TGTGCCAGCTCACCACCTTCGGACAGGACCTCTGGAAACACCATATATTTT. Its translation is CASSPPSDRTSGNTIYF. V and J are TRBV18 and TRBJ1-3; 7 positions match TRBD1. V lost 0 bases and J lost 0; bases outside the gene matches: 5. Germline assignment: CDR1 KGHSH and CDR2 LQKENI. CDR3 length: 17 residues.

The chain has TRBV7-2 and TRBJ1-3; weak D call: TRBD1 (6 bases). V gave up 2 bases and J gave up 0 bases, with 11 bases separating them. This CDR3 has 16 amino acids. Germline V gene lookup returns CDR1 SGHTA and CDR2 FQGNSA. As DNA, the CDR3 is TGTGCCAGCAGCTTAAGTGGACAGAACTCTGGAAACACCATATATTTT. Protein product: CASSLSGQNSGNTIYF.

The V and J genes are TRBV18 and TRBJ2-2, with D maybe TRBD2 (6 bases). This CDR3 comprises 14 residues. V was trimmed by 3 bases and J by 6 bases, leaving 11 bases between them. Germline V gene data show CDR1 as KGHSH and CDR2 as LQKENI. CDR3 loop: CASSPQLAPGELFF. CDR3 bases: TGTGCCAGCTCACCGCAACTAGCTCCCGGGGAGCTGTTTTTT.